The following is a T cell receptor beta chain sequence with its context. TRB rearrangements spanning V, D and J were amplified using mixed TRB-A/B primers. TCRdb re-analysed the multiplex PCR reads in MiXCR, keeping a single row per CDR3 protein. The repertoire holds about 5,200 distinct CDR3 sequences, with around 30% as singletons. The data were obtained in a study of T cell repertoires in aging, cancer and after chemotherapy. Amplification of TCR beta used genomic DNA extracted from peripheral blood. V lost 4 bases to trimming and J lost 5 bases; unmatched junction nucleotides: 18. CDR3 size: 18 residues. Per germline, CDR1 SGHNT and CDR2 YYREEE (reference sequence).

This TCR was recovered from a human donor in good health. This chain links TRBV5-4 with TRBJ1-2, with 9 bases matching TRBD1. The sample taken for sequencing was blood. CDR3 region: CASSPSWTGVDLGYGYTF. As DNA, the CDR3 is TGTGCCAGCAGCCCATCGTGGACAGGGGTTGACTTAGGTTATGGCTACACCTTC. Based on the CDR3 plus reference TRBV5-4 and TRBJ1-2, the full variable domain is ETGVTQSPTHLIKTRGQQVTLRCSSQSGHNTVSWYQQALGQGPQFIFQYYREEENGRGNFPPRFSGLQFPNYSSELNVNALELDDSALYLCASSPSWTGVDLGYGYTFGSGTRLTVV.